A selection of T cell receptor beta chains follows, all from one sample in a study of T cell responses to AZD1222 COVID-19 vaccine. Assay used: immunoSEQ multiplex PCR; TCRdb lists only in-frame clones, some missing. Among some 160,000 clones listed, about 91% were seen once. The source material was peripheral blood, sampled on day 0 of AZD1222 vaccination. These receptor sequences come from an adult in good health. Both conserved end residues are trimmed from each CDR3.

>TRBV9|TRBJ1-4
ASSVGQGAREKLF
>TRBV2|TRBJ2-7
ASSRWQQY
>TRBV7-9|TRBJ2-7
ASSPTEPQRGLIDEQY
>TRBV19|TRBJ1-1
ASSLDRGYMNTEAF
>TRBV7-6|TRBJ2-7
ASSLEGTGGHEQY
>TRBV19|TRBJ2-7
ASSDRVYSYEQY
>TRBV9|TRBJ1-1
ASSRTGMNTEAF
>TRBV30|TRBJ2-2
AWSLGRSGELF
>TRBV5-1|TRBJ2-7
ASSLGTSGYEQY
>TRBV7-3|TRBJ2-2
ATGPNTGELF
>TRBV28|TRBJ1-1
ASSFGDTGGGEAF
>TRBV18|TRBJ2-7
ASSPQGNYEQY
>TRBV11-2|TRBJ2-2
ASSLSLGYTGELF
>TRBV4-3|TRBJ1-6
ASSQGQGINSPLH
>TRBV19|TRBJ2-1
ASSIDLGTGKSEQF
>TRBV5-1|TRBJ1-1
ASSSGAGFVPEAF
>TRBV2|TRBJ2-1
ASSPSGSSYNEQF
>TRBV5-1|TRBJ2-1
ASSLTSTGQYNEQF
>TRBV6-4|TRBJ2-3
ASSDGTGGADTQY
>TRBV5-5|TRBJ2-1
ASSLSMIYNEQF